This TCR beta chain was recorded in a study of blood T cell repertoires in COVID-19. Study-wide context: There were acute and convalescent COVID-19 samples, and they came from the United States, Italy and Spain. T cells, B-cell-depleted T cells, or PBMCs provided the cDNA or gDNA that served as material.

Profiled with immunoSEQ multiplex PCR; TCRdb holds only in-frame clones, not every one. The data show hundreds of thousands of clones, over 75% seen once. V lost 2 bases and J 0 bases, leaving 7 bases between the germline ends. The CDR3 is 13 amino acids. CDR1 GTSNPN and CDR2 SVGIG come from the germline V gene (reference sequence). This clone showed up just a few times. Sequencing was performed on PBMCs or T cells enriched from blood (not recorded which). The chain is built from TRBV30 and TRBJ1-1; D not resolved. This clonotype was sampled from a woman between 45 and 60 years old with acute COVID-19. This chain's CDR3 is CAWSFRVNTEAFF. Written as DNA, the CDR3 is TGTGCCTGGAGTTTTCGGGTGAACACTGAAGCTTTCTTT.